These 28 T cell receptor beta chains share one sample of origin, sequenced in a study of T cell responses to AZD1222 COVID-19 vaccine. Clones were read by immunoSEQ multiplex PCR, and TCRdb kept only the in-frame ones, dropping some. The sample yields fewer than 110,000 clones, roughly 90% seen once. Source: peripheral blood, taken on day 0 of AZD1222 vaccination. Every receptor here comes from an adult in good health.

The V gene is TRBV5-1, the J gene TRBJ2-3; D not certain. Looked up from germline, CDR1 is SGHRS and CDR2 is YFSETQ. Trimming removed 0 bases at V and 1 base at J, with 9 bases between. This CDR3 has 15 amino acids. The CDR3 sequence: CASSLGSVGTDTQYF. CDR3 sequence (DNA): TGCGCCAGCAGCTTGGGCAGTGTCGGCACAGATACGCAGTATTTT.

The V and J genes are TRBV6-5 and TRBJ1-6; tentative D call: TRBD1 (5 bases). This CDR3 is 13 amino acids long. Germline V gene lookup returns CDR1 MNHEY and CDR2 SVGAGI. V was clipped by 7 bases and J by 8 bases, with 12 bases between them. The CDR3 region is CASTGWLDSPLHF. CDR3 nucleotide sequence: TGTGCCAGCACAGGGTGGTTGGATTCACCCCTCCACTTT.

V gene TRBV7-9 combines with J gene TRBJ2-1; 16 bases are a match to TRBD2. Per the germline V gene, CDR1 is SEHNR and CDR2 is FQNEAQ (reference sequence). The CDR3 has 15 amino acids. V dropped 5 bases and J dropped 10; count of bases not matched to a gene: 5. The CDR3 region has the DNA TGTGCCAGCAGCGAGGGACTAGCGGGAGGGTACGAGCAGTTCTTC. It codes for CASSEGLAGGYEQFF.

V and J are TRBV9 and TRBJ2-1; TRBD2 agrees at 13 bases. The CDR3 has 19 amino acids. V gave up 4 bases and J gave up 5 bases; unmatched junction bases: 15. Per the germline V gene, CDR1 is SGDLS and CDR2 is YYNGEE. The CDR3 nucleotides are TGTGCCAGCAGCCCCAGGTGGATGGCCGGGACTAGCGGGGACAATGAGCAGTTCTTC. It codes for CASSPRWMAGTSGDNEQFF.

The rearrangement uses TRBV13 and TRBJ2-2, with D unclear. This CDR3 is built from 14 residues. The V end lost 0 bases, the J end lost 5 bases, and 7 bases lay between the germline ends. Germline V CDR1 and CDR2: PRHDT, FYEKMQ (reference sequence). CDR3 DNA sequence: TGTGCCAGCAGCTTAGGGCAGCCTACCGGGGAGCTGTTTTTT. Translation gives CASSLGQPTGELFF.

The rearrangement joins TRBV7-3 to TRBJ2-5; D is perhaps TRBD2 (5 bases). The germline V and J ends were trimmed by 1 base and 3 bases, with 12 bases remaining between them. From germline, CDR1 is SGHTA and CDR2 FQGTGA. This CDR3 region has 15 residues. The CDR3 coding sequence is TGTGCCAGCAGCTTAAGCCCAGCGGAAGAAGAGACCCAGTACTTC. Its translation: CASSLSPAEEETQYF.

This chain uses TRBV11-2 with TRBJ2-2; 11 bases match TRBD2. V lost 4 bases and J lost 4; bases outside the gene matches: 5. This CDR3 region has 16 residues. Germline V gives CDR1 SGHAT, CDR2 FQNNGV. CDR3 nucleotides: TGTGCCAGCAGCTCCGGACTAGCGGGTTTCACCGGGGAGCTGTTTTTT. It yields the protein CASSSGLAGFTGELFF.

The V call is TRBV5-4, the J call TRBJ1-1; 11 nucleotides agree with TRBD1. V was pared by 3 bases and J by 1 base, with 2 bases of the junction left unmatched. This CDR3 is built from 15 residues. Germline V CDR1 and CDR2: SGHNT, YYREEE (reference sequence). The CDR3 here is CASSWTGGTNTEAFF. The CDR3 region has the DNA TGTGCCAGCAGCTGGACAGGGGGCACGAACACTGAAGCTTTCTTT.

This chain connects TRBV6-2 or TRBV6-3 to TRBJ2-3; the match to TRBD1 covers 7 bases. Per germline, CDR1 MNHEY and CDR2 SVGEGT. The junction had 7 bases not matched to a gene; V was cut back by 5 bases and J by 2 bases. The CDR3 has 15 amino acids. CDR3 protein: CASSPGTVDTDTQYF. DNA of the CDR3: TGTGCCAGCAGTCCAGGGACAGTAGACACAGATACGCAGTATTTT.

The V and J genes are TRBV5-5 and TRBJ1-6; D is perhaps TRBD1 (5 bases). The V gene lost 3 bases and the J gene lost 0 bases, with 13 bases spanning the gap. There are 17 residues in the CDR3. Germline CDR1 reads SGHKS; CDR2 reads YYEKEE (reference sequence). The CDR3 loop reads CASSSRGRGSYNSPLHF. CDR3 in DNA: TGTGCCAGCAGCTCCCGAGGTAGGGGCTCCTATAATTCACCCCTCCACTTT.

V is TRBV10-2 and J is TRBJ2-7, with 9 bases lining up with TRBD1. The CDR3 runs 12 residues. J was trimmed by 12 bases and V by 6 bases; bases with no gene match: 9. Germline assignment: CDR1 WSHSY and CDR2 SAAADI. DNA of the CDR3: TGCGCCAGCAGCAAACTCGGGACAGGGTTGTACTTC. Translation gives CASSKLGTGLYF.

This chain connects TRBV6-5 to TRBJ1-5, with D hard to call. The germline V and J ends were trimmed by 6 bases and 5 bases, with 14 bases remaining between them. Germline lookup yields CDR1 MNHEY and CDR2 SVGAGI. The CDR3 is made up of 14 amino acids. The CDR3 DNA follows: TGTGCCAGCAGGGCCCGGGATACCGATCAGCCCCAGCATTTT. It encodes CASRARDTDQPQHF.

V gene TRBV5-5 combines with J gene TRBJ1-1; D remains unclear. V gave up 0 bases and J gave up 3 bases, with 12 bases separating them. From germline, CDR1 is SGHKS and CDR2 YYEKEE (reference sequence). The CDR3 has 15 residues. The CDR3 region has the DNA TGTGCCAGCAGCTTGGGGGCTCCAGCCTACACTGAAGCTTTCTTT. It translates to CASSLGAPAYTEAFF.

This chain uses TRBV3-1 (or the pseudogene TRBV3-2) with TRBJ2-3; unclear D gene. The germline gives CDR1 LGHDT, CDR2 YNNKEL (reference sequence). This CDR3 region has 17 residues. V was trimmed by 0 bases and J by 0 bases, leaving 13 bases between them. This CDR3 reads CASSQDSRTISTDTQYF. For the CDR3, the DNA is TGTGCCAGCAGCCAAGATTCGCGGACGATTAGCACAGATACGCAGTATTTT.

V and J are TRBV5-1 and TRBJ2-2, with unresolved D. The germline V gene encodes CDR1 SGHRS and CDR2 YFSETQ. This CDR3 comprises 14 residues. V was cut by 4 bases and J by 2 bases, with 9 bases left in between. The CDR3 sequence: CASSPASNTGELFF. The CDR3 nucleotides are TGCGCCAGCAGCCCGGCCTCCAACACCGGGGAGCTGTTTTTT.

This rearrangement joins TRBV5-5 to TRBJ1-1; the D gene is possibly TRBD1 (5 bases). Trimming removed 3 bases from V and 4 bases from J, with 10 bases in between. Germline V gives CDR1 SGHKS, CDR2 YYEKEE (reference sequence). The CDR3 is made up of 13 amino acids. Written as DNA, the CDR3 is TGTGCCAGCAGCTCTCAAGGGGCCACTGAAGCTTTCTTT. Translation: CASSSQGATEAFF.

This clone appeared once. CDR3 protein: CASSPQGRQGTEAFF. CDR3 coding DNA: TGTGCCAGCAGCCCTCAGGGCCGACAGGGAACTGAAGCTTTCTTT. This chain joins TRBV5-4 and TRBJ1-1; 7 nucleotides match TRBD1. CDR3 size: 15 residues. J gave up 5 bases and V 4 bases, and 11 bases lay outside the gene matches. CDR1 and CDR2 (germline): SGHNT, YYREEE (reference sequence).

J is TRBJ2-1 and V is TRBV6-4; TRBD2 agrees at 7 bases. CDR1 MRHNA and CDR2 SNTAGT come from the germline V gene. CDR3 length: 15 amino acids. V was clipped by 0 bases and J by 7 bases; unmatched bases: 6. The CDR3 DNA reads as TGTGCCAGCAGTGACTCGAGCGGGGCGGCAAATGAGCAGTTCTTC. Its protein product is CASSDSSGAANEQFF.

The V call is TRBV19, the J call TRBJ2-3, with D unclear. The length of the CDR3 is 11 residues. Looked up from germline, CDR1 is LNHDA and CDR2 is SQIVND (reference sequence). V lost 10 bases to trimming and J lost 4 bases, with 9 bases between them. The CDR3 here is CANKEPDTQYF. CDR3 nucleotide sequence: TGTGCCAACAAGGAGCCAGATACGCAGTATTTT.

This clone was seen only once. This chain joins TRBV5-6 and TRBJ2-2; 11 nucleotides line up with TRBD2. Germline loops: CDR1 SGHDT, CDR2 YYEEEE. The CDR3 has 17 amino acids. V lost 3 bases, J lost 0 bases, and 4 bases stayed unmatched. The CDR3 DNA reads TGTGCCAGCAGCTCGTTAGCGGGAGGGCCGAACACCGGGGAGCTGTTTTTT. This sequence encodes CASSSLAGGPNTGELFF.

V is TRBV7-9 and J is TRBJ1-5; possible D gene TRBD1, 5 bases. This CDR3 has 15 residues. Germline CDR1 is SEHNR and CDR2 is FQNEAQ (reference sequence). Trimming removed 3 bases at V and 6 bases at J, with 15 bases between. The chain's CDR3 is CASSLGTAVLQPQHF. As DNA, the CDR3 is TGTGCCAGCAGCTTGGGGACTGCCGTTCTTCAGCCCCAGCATTTT.

This sequence joins TRBV7-9 and TRBJ1-5; D might be TRBD1 (6 bases). In germline, CDR1 is SEHNR, CDR2 FQNEAQ (reference sequence). CDR3 length: 15 residues. Trimming left V 5 bases short and J 1 base short, with 12 bases between. The CDR3 DNA sequence: TGTGCCAGCAGCACAGGGCTAGGGAGCAATCAGCCCCAGCATTTT. This sequence encodes CASSTGLGSNQPQHF.

This clone was recorded only once. The chain combines TRBV27 with TRBJ2-2; 8 nucleotides match TRBD2. The CDR3 covers 12 residues. J lost 12 bases, V lost 8 bases, and 8 bases had no gene match. CDR1 is MNHEY and CDR2 is SMNVEV in the germline V gene (reference sequence). The CDR3 spells CASLSGRSKLFF. CDR3 DNA: TGTGCCAGCCTAAGCGGGAGAAGCAAGCTGTTTTTT.

The J gene is TRBJ1-1, the V gene TRBV18; D gene unclear. The CDR3 consists of 12 residues. Trimming took off 2 bases at V and 5 bases at J, with 6 bases between the two ends. Germline V gives CDR1 KGHSH, CDR2 LQKENI. The CDR3 spells CASSPGRTEAFF. The CDR3 nucleotides are TGTGCCAGCTCACCAGGGCGGACTGAAGCTTTCTTT. Drawing the rest from reference TRBV18 and TRBJ1-1, the complete variable domain is NAGVMQNPRHLVRRRGQEARLRCSPMKGHSHVYWYRQLPEEGLKFMVYLQKENIIDESGMPKERFSAEFPKEGPSILRIQQVVRGDSAAYFCASSPGRTEAFFGQGTRLTVV.

The chain joins TRBV10-3 to TRBJ2-4; 8 positions match TRBD1. Germline CDR1 is ENHRY and CDR2 is SYGVKD. Trimming took 4 bases from V and 2 from J; bases not matched to a gene: 7. The CDR3 extends over 16 amino acids. The CDR3 is CAISVRQGLSKNIQYF. CDR3 nucleotide sequence: TGTGCCATCAGTGTACGACAGGGGTTGTCCAAAAACATTCAGTACTTC.

This chain connects TRBV3-1 (or the pseudogene TRBV3-2) to TRBJ2-1; 7 bases line up with TRBD2. The CDR3 consists of 15 residues. J was trimmed by 2 bases and V by 1 base; bases with no gene match: 2. Per the germline V gene, CDR1 is LGHDT and CDR2 is YNNKEL (reference sequence). DNA for the CDR3: TGTGCCAGCAGCCAAGGGGGAGGGGCCTACAATGAGCAGTTCTTC. Translating gives CASSQGGGAYNEQFF.

This clone was detected a few times. The chain carries TRBV11-2 and TRBJ2-7; TRBD1 agrees at 9 bases. This CDR3 is 15 amino acids long. Per the germline V gene, CDR1 is SGHAT and CDR2 is FQNNGV. J gave up 2 bases and V 4 bases, and 6 bases lay outside the gene matches. For the CDR3, the DNA is TGTGCCAGCAGCTCCGGGACAGGGAACGCCTACGAGCAGTACTTC. Translating gives CASSSGTGNAYEQYF.

The table lists this clone with a count of one. The genes are TRBV6-4 and TRBJ2-3, with 7 bases fitting TRBD2. This CDR3 comprises 14 residues. V lost 4 bases to trimming and J lost 2 bases; unmatched junction nucleotides: 3. CDR1 is MRHNA, CDR2 SNTAGT, per germline. The CDR3: CASSGGGVTDTQYF. DNA for the CDR3: TGTGCCAGCAGTGGTGGGGGGGTCACAGATACGCAGTATTTT.